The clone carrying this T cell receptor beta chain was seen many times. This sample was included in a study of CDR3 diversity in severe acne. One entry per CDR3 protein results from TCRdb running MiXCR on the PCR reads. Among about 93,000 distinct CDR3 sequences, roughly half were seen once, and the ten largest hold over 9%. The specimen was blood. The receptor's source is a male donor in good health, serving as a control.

CDR3 DNA: TGTGCCACAGCGGGGGAGGAAGAGACCCAGTACTTC. Protein sequence: CATAGEEETQYF. The chain has TRBV13 and TRBJ2-5; 8 bases line up with TRBD2. V shed 10 bases and J 3 bases; nucleotides not matched to a gene: 4. From germline, CDR1 is PRHDT and CDR2 FYEKMQ (reference sequence). The CDR3 is 12 residues long. Full variable domain (missing parts from reference TRBV13 and TRBJ2-5): AAGVIQSPRHLIKEKRETATLKCYPIPRHDTVYWYQQGPGQDPQFLISFYEKMQSDKGSIPDRFSAQQFSDYHSELNMSSLELGDSALYFCATAGEEETQYFGPGTRLLVL.